This T cell receptor (beta chain) was captured in a study of T-cell memory formation after mild COVID-19. V lost 1 base to trimming and J lost 11 bases, with 9 bases between them. Germline V gives CDR1 SEHNR, CDR2 FQNEAQ (reference sequence). This CDR3 spans 12 amino acids. 5'RACE primed at constant segments yielded TCR alpha and TCR beta cDNA libraries bearing sample barcodes and UMIs. In TCRdb, the 5' RACE reads were re-called with MiXCR into one record per CDR3 protein. The data show approximately 89,000 distinct CDR3 sequences, roughly 13% seen once. The chain uses TRBV7-9 and TRBJ1-5; D is uncertain. Sequencing was done on a sample of PBMCs or a T cell subset sorted from them (not recorded which). The sequence derives from a man younger than 35 who had mild COVID-19 (a few samples of this study predate the infection). Cell type and time point are not known. The CDR3 sequence is CASSLGVGTQHF. The CDR3 DNA is TGTGCCAGCAGCTTAGGGGTCGGGACCCAGCATTTT.